This T cell receptor beta chain was captured by sequencing in a study of blood T cell repertoires in COVID-19. Overall study: Donors in the United States, Italy and Spain gave samples during acute or convalescent COVID-19. The cDNA or gDNA used as material had been derived from T cells, B-cell-depleted T cells, or PBMCs.

Germline CDR1 and CDR2: SGHTA and FQGTGA. The CDR3 spans 14 residues. V trimming: 0 bases; J trimming: 8 bases; junction bases outside the gene matches: 4. Study processing details: Estimation of nucleated cell counts relied on the amplification of reference gene primers. Some clones are missing from TCRdb's copy, which holds only in-frame ones; the method was immunoSEQ multiplex PCR. The V and J calls and clone size are taken from that table; D and trimming were inferred from the DNA. Here the sample spans about 73,000 clones, about 80% being singletons. The sequencing sample was made of peripheral blood. The J gene is TRBJ2-1, the V gene TRBV7-3; 7 bases are a match to TRBD2. The clonotype comes from a human donor in a cohort sampled during active COVID-19. The CDR3 region has the DNA TGTGCCAGCAGCTTAACTCTGACTAGCCATGAGCAGTTCTTC. Encoded protein: CASSLTLTSHEQFF.